The 3 T cell receptor beta chains below were found in one sample sequenced in a study of cytomegalovirus exposure and HLA in healthy donors. Use of 60 Vbeta and 13 Jbeta primers characterized the PCR. Sequencing used immunoSEQ multiplex PCR; TCRdb keeps in-frame clones, though not all of them. This table has 100,000 to 120,000 clones, roughly an eighth appearing once. The sequenced sample consisted of PBMCs. The receptors were gathered from a man aged 40-50 years in good health and CMV-seropositive.

This clone showed up just a few times. V is TRBV4-1 and J is TRBJ2-5, with 9 bases lining up with TRBD2. CDR1 MGHRA and CDR2 YSYEKL come from the germline V gene. V was clipped by 0 bases and J by 5 bases; unmatched bases: 13. This CDR3 is 18 amino acids long. The CDR3 bases are TGCGCCAGCAGCCAAGATGAGAGTATTAGCGGGAGAGCGGAGACCCAGTACTTC. Translating gives CASSQDESISGRAETQYF.

The CDR3 is CASTGAGTGGVYNEQFF. The CDR3 bases are TGTGCCAGCACCGGAGCCGGGACAGGGGGCGTCTACAATGAGCAGTTCTTC. The rearrangement uses TRBV7-2 and TRBJ2-1; TRBD1 aligns across 12 bases. The CDR3 covers 17 residues. From germline, CDR1 is SGHTA and CDR2 FQGNSA. The J segment lost 3 bases and the V segment lost 7 bases, leaving 10 bases of the junction unmatched.

The genes are TRBV28 and TRBJ1-5, with 9 bases identical to TRBD1. This CDR3 has 16 residues. CDR1 and CDR2 from the germline V gene are MDHEN and SYDVKM. The V and J ends lost 6 bases and 3 bases, in that order; junction bases with no gene match: 9. The chain's CDR3 is CASRDRTGAVNQPQHF. The DNA for the CDR3 is TGTGCCAGCAGAGATAGGACAGGGGCGGTCAATCAGCCCCAGCATTTT.